These 18 T cell receptor beta chains came from one sample sequenced in a study of beta chain features in type 1 diabetes. General study points: Shorter TCRB CDR3s, moderately but significantly so, marked every one of the four CD4+ subsets in Type 1 diabetes patients.

Expressed TCRB transcripts were sequenced after all isolated RNA was converted to cDNA. The repertoire was sequenced with immunoSEQ multiplex PCR; TCRdb's copy has only in-frame clones and lacks some. The sample carries about 160,000 clones, around 8.4% recorded once. These receptors have no known antigen. Sequencing input: central memory CD4+ T cells from blood. These receptors came from a woman in her late teens or twenties with type 1 diabetes.

CDR3 sequence reads: CASSRGLAGDHEQYF. CDR3 coding DNA: TGTGCCAGCAGCCGGGGACTAGCGGGGGACCACGAGCAGTACTTC. The J gene is TRBJ2-7, the V gene TRBV7-2; 14 bases are a match to TRBD2. The CDR3 length is 15 residues. Germline values: CDR1 SGHTA, CDR2 FQGNSA. J lost 5 bases, V lost 5 bases, and 5 bases had no gene match.

Only a few counts were recorded for this clone. One junction end disagrees with the germline gene, perhaps due to a read error. The V gene is TRBV7-7, the J gene TRBJ2-5, with TRBD2 matching over 8 bases. Germline values: CDR1 SSHAT, CDR2 FNYEAQ (reference sequence). The CDR3 is 13 residues long. CDR3 region: CASSLLAEETQYF. The CDR3 bases are TGTGCTAGCAGCTTACTAGCGGAAGAGACCCAGTACTTC.

This clone was counted a few times. The J gene is TRBJ2-5, the V gene TRBV7-9, with 9 bases aligning to TRBD2. The CDR3 consists of 14 residues. Looked up from germline, CDR1 is SEHNR and CDR2 is FQNEAQ (reference sequence). The V gene end was trimmed by 5 bases and the J gene end by 2 bases; junction bases not matched to a gene: 3. Here the CDR3 DNA reads TGTGCCAGCAGCCCGGGACTAGCACAAGAGACCCAGTACTTC. It yields the protein CASSPGLAQETQYF.

This clone has more than one count but fewer than ten. The rearrangement joins TRBV30 to TRBJ1-2; D is unclear. The CDR3 is made up of 12 amino acids. V was clipped by 4 bases and J by 7 bases, with 13 bases between them. CDR1 GTSNPN and CDR2 SVGIG come from the germline V gene (reference sequence). CDR3 in amino acids: CAWTGGSSGYTF. The CDR3 nucleotides are TGTGCCTGGACAGGTGGTTCGAGTGGCTACACCTTC.

This sequence joins TRBV5-1 and TRBJ1-4, with a weak D call TRBD1 (6 bases). Trimming pared 0 bases from V and 3 bases from J, leaving 9 bases between. Germline lookup yields CDR1 SGHRS and CDR2 YFSETQ. The CDR3 runs to 15 residues. This CDR3 is CASSLDGTPNEKLFF. The CDR3 DNA reads as TGCGCCAGCAGCTTGGACGGGACACCTAATGAAAAACTGTTTTTT.

This clone came up a few times. The chain uses TRBV6-5 and TRBJ2-2, with D possibly TRBD1 on 6 matching bases. The V and J ends lost 6 bases and 8 bases respectively, with 16 bases between them. This CDR3 comprises 14 residues. Germline assignment: CDR1 MNHEY and CDR2 SVGAGI. The CDR3 loop is CASRLQGLVGELFF. CDR3 nucleotide sequence: TGTGCCAGCAGGCTGCAGGGGTTGGTGGGGGAGCTGTTTTTT.

This clone was seen a handful of times. The chain carries TRBV2 and TRBJ2-1, with D perhaps matching TRBD1 (6 bases). The germline V and J ends were trimmed by 10 bases and 5 bases, with 24 bases remaining between them. The CDR3 is 16 amino acids. Germline CDR1 reads SNHLY; CDR2 reads FYNNEI. This CDR3 is CATHRQGGLADNEQFF. Here the CDR3 DNA reads TGTGCCACTCACAGGCAAGGGGGTCTAGCCGACAATGAGCAGTTCTTC.

The chain couples TRBV5-4 to TRBJ2-3, with TRBD1 as a possible D gene (5 bases). This CDR3 has 15 residues. Germline V lookup: CDR1 SGHNT, CDR2 YYREEE (reference sequence). Trimming took 3 bases from V and 4 from J, leaving 15 bases between them. The CDR3 DNA is TGTGCCAGCAGCTCCGAATGGGGCCGGCCAGATACGCAGTATTTT. This sequence encodes CASSSEWGRPDTQYF. Drawing the rest from reference TRBV5-4 and TRBJ2-3, the complete variable domain is ETGVTQSPTHLIKTRGQQVTLRCSSQSGHNTVSWYQQALGQGPQFIFQYYREEENGRGNFPPRFSGLQFPNYSSELNVNALELDDSALYLCASSSEWGRPDTQYFGPGTRLTVL.

The chain uses TRBV25-1 and TRBJ2-7; D is possibly TRBD1 (5 bases). In germline, CDR1 is MGHDK, CDR2 SYGVNS. The V and J ends lost 5 bases and 1 base respectively, with 9 bases between them. CDR3 length equals 13 residues. The CDR3 coding sequence is TGTGCCAGCAGTAAGGCAGGGTCCTACGAGCAGTACTTC. Its translation is CASSKAGSYEQYF.

The CDR3 region is CASSRGSGTGMYEQYF. The CDR3, as DNA: TGTGCCAGCAGCCGGGGGAGCGGGACAGGGATGTACGAGCAGTACTTC. The chain combines TRBV5-6 with TRBJ2-7; TRBD1 agrees at 9 bases. CDR1 SGHDT and CDR2 YYEEEE come from the germline V gene. The CDR3 has 16 residues. V trimming: 4 bases; J trimming: 4 bases; junction bases outside the gene matches: 12.

This chain links TRBV5-6 with TRBJ1-2; 7 nucleotides match TRBD1. J lost 3 bases, V lost 1 base, and 3 bases had no gene match. CDR3 length: 14 amino acids. Per germline, CDR1 SGHDT and CDR2 YYEEEE. The CDR3 spells CASSLPGTDYGYTF. Written as DNA, the CDR3 is TGTGCCAGCAGCTTGCCCGGGACAGACTATGGCTACACCTTC.

This clone was seen a handful of times. This rearrangement joins TRBV9 to TRBJ1-1, with 7 bases matching TRBD1. CDR1 SGDLS and CDR2 YYNGEE come from the germline V gene. The CDR3 spans 15 residues. The junction had 6 bases not matched to a gene; V was cut back by 4 bases and J by 0 bases. The CDR3 here is CASSLTDRLNTEAFF. DNA for the CDR3: TGTGCCAGCAGCCTAACGGACAGGCTGAACACTGAAGCTTTCTTT.

The chain is built from TRBV7-9 and TRBJ1-1; no firm D call. Trimming left V 5 bases short and J 2 bases short, with 15 bases between. Germline values: CDR1 SEHNR, CDR2 FQNEAQ (reference sequence). CDR3 size: 15 residues. CDR3 sequence reads: CASSRSNNYNTEAFF. CDR3 coding DNA: TGTGCCAGCAGCAGGTCGAACAACTACAACACTGAAGCTTTCTTT. The complete variable domain, with remaining parts taken from reference TRBV7-9 and TRBJ1-1, reads DTGVSQNPRHKITKRGQNVTFRCDPISEHNRLYWYRQTLGQGPEFLTYFQNEAQLEKSRLLSDRFSAERPKGSFSTLEIQRTEQGDSAMYLCASSRSNNYNTEAFFGQGTRLTVV.

V is TRBV15 and J is TRBJ1-4, with D uncertain. Germline CDR1 LNHNV, CDR2 YYDKDF (reference sequence). The CDR3 contains 14 residues. The V gene lost 0 bases and the J gene lost 1 base, with 3 bases spanning the gap. The CDR3 loop is CATSREQTNEKLFF. In DNA form, the CDR3 reads TGTGCCACCAGCAGAGAACAAACTAATGAAAAACTGTTTTTT.

The chain carries TRBV5-6 and TRBJ2-3; TRBD2 is a possible D gene (6 bases). The CDR3 runs to 13 residues. V shed 9 bases and J shed 3 bases, with 14 bases lying between them. Germline CDR1 SGHDT, CDR2 YYEEEE. The chain's CDR3 is CATGLPHTDTQYF. The CDR3 DNA sequence: TGTGCCACGGGACTCCCTCATACAGATACGCAGTATTTT.

V usage is TRBV19 and J usage is TRBJ2-2; tentative D call: TRBD2 (6 bases). Per germline, CDR1 LNHDA and CDR2 SQIVND (reference sequence). The CDR3 is 15 amino acids. The V end was cut by 7 bases, the J end by 3 bases, with 15 bases between. CDR3: CASNSGGGYTGELFF. The CDR3 DNA reads TGTGCCAGTAATTCCGGTGGGGGGTACACCGGGGAGCTGTTTTTT.

This chain connects TRBV30 to TRBJ2-7, with 8 bases matching TRBD1. Germline CDR1 GTSNPN, CDR2 SVGIG (reference sequence). The CDR3 is 13 residues long. Unmatched junction bases numbered 4, after V lost 3 bases and J lost 3 bases. CDR3 DNA sequence: TGTGCCTGGAGCCATGGACAGGGCTACGAGCAGTACTTC. Protein product: CAWSHGQGYEQYF.

This rearrangement joins TRBV6-5 to TRBJ2-7, with 9 bases aligning to TRBD1. CDR1 is MNHEY and CDR2 is SVGAGI in the germline V gene. This CDR3 comprises 14 residues. J was trimmed by 4 bases and V by 5 bases; bases with no gene match: 6. The CDR3 reads CASSPWDREYEQYF. The DNA for the CDR3 is TGTGCCAGCAGTCCCTGGGACAGGGAGTACGAGCAGTACTTC.